This T cell receptor (beta chain) was documented in a study of T cells in Graves' hyperthyroidism and ophthalmopathy. Looking at the study overall: Once the initial diagnosis was made, peripheral blood was obtained before any treatment.

What was amplified from RNA transcripts were TCR beta CDR3 regions. First-round RT-PCR with HTBI primers amplified the TCR CDR3 region. TCRdb fed the multiplex PCR reads into MiXCR, producing one record per CDR3 protein. The data contain roughly 660,000 distinct CDR3 sequences, roughly 17% of them seen just once; the ten biggest clones take up 15% to 18%. This clonotype has ten or more counts. The V gene's germline CDR1 is ENHRY and CDR2 SYGVKD. The length of the CDR3 is 14 residues. J was trimmed by 2 bases and V by 5 bases; bases with no gene match: 2. The chain employs TRBV10-3 and TRBJ1-5; 8 bases line up with TRBD1. Sequencing was carried out using blood. The receptor was derived from a man aged 50 to 60 with Graves' hyperthyroidism. The CDR3 bases are TGTGCCATCAGTAAGACAGGGGGCAATCAGCCCCAGCATTTT. Its protein product is CAISKTGGNQPQHF.